The next 9 T cell receptor beta chains were all read from a single sample in a study of CD8 T cells in Susac syndrome. RNA amounts of about 0.45 to 1 ug underwent reverse transcription with random hexamers. TCRdb re-called the immunoSEQ multiplex PCR reads with MiXCR, one entry per CDR3 protein. This table has about 280,000 distinct CDR3 sequences, around 84% appearing once. The sample comprised CD8+ T cells from PBMCs. The receptor set was obtained from a human donor with multiple sclerosis.

The rearrangement uses TRBV2 and TRBJ2-7; TRBD2 might be the D (6 bases). V was shortened by 8 bases and J by 2 bases, with 16 bases between the two germline ends. CDR3 length equals 14 residues. Germline V gene data show CDR1 as SNHLY and CDR2 as FYNNEI. In nucleotides, the CDR3 is TGTGCCAGCGATCCCGGGACTGCTACCTACGAGCAGTACTTC. It yields the protein CASDPGTATYEQYF.

The rearrangement joins TRBV12-5 to TRBJ2-7; D is perhaps TRBD1 (6 bases). The V gene lost 7 bases and the J gene lost 0 bases, with 13 bases spanning the gap. Germline CDR1 is LGHNT and CDR2 is FRNRAP. The CDR3 is made up of 14 amino acids. The CDR3 protein is CASATGTSSYEQYF. Here the CDR3 DNA reads TGTGCTAGTGCCACCGGGACAAGCTCCTACGAGCAGTACTTC.

This chain connects TRBV12-2 to TRBJ2-1; the table's D call TRBD2 went unverified against the DNA. TRBV12-2 is a recognized pseudogene. CDR3 length: 18 residues. Here the CDR3 reads CASRTGGRTSGAYNEQFF. The CDR3 coding sequence is TGTGCAAGTCGGACAGGGGGAAGGACTAGCGGAGCCTACAATGAGCAGTTCTTC.

The chain employs TRBV7-6 and TRBJ1-1, with 12 bases lining up with TRBD1. CDR3 size: 16 residues. With 5 bases clipped from V and 5 bases from J, the junction kept 9 bases outside the gene matches. The V gene's germline CDR1 is SGHVS and CDR2 FNYEAQ. CDR3 sequence: CASSPGTGGLGTEAFF. The CDR3 nucleotides read TGTGCCAGCAGCCCGGGGACAGGGGGCTTAGGGACTGAAGCTTTCTTT.

V gene TRBV5-6 combines with J gene TRBJ2-5, with D possibly called TRBD1 or TRBD2 (6 bases each). The CDR3 spans 12 residues. Germline lookup yields CDR1 SGHDT and CDR2 YYEEEE. The V end lost 8 bases, the J end lost 4 bases, and 12 bases lay between the germline ends. The CDR3 coding sequence is TGTGCCAGTGAGGGGGGCGGAGAGACCCAGTACTTC. Amino acid sequence: CASEGGGETQYF.

The gene calls are TRBV19 and TRBJ2-5; D might be TRBD1 or TRBD2, each matching 6 bases. This CDR3 contains 15 residues. Per the germline V gene, CDR1 is LNHDA and CDR2 is SQIVND (reference sequence). The ends were cut back, 10 bases at V and 2 bases at J, with 20 bases in the middle. The CDR3 here is CATSRTRGPQETQYF. The CDR3 bases are TGTGCCACCTCGAGAACCCGGGGGCCTCAAGAGACCCAGTACTTC.

The V gene is TRBV27, the J gene TRBJ2-7; D is ambiguous. V gave up 5 bases and J gave up 6 bases, with 20 bases separating them. CDR3 size: 15 residues. Germline CDR1 reads MNHEY; CDR2 reads SMNVEV (reference sequence). This CDR3 is CASSPLSRVTREQYF. For the CDR3, the DNA is TGTGCCAGCAGTCCCCTTAGTCGGGTCACGCGCGAGCAGTACTTC.

This clonotype was detected once. The chain recombines TRBV7-2 with TRBJ1-5; 8 nucleotides match TRBD1. The CDR3 has 15 amino acids. V gave up 5 bases and J gave up 4 bases; unmatched junction bases: 7. Germline V gene sequence: CDR1 SGHTA, CDR2 FQGNSA. CDR3 protein: CASSMDRESNQPQHF. The CDR3 DNA is TGTGCCAGCAGCATGGACAGGGAGAGTAATCAGCCCCAGCATTTT.

The chain carries TRBV20-1 and TRBJ2-1; D is perhaps TRBD1 or TRBD2 (5 bases each). This CDR3 contains 15 residues. Germline CDR1 reads DFQATT; CDR2 reads SNEGSKA (reference sequence). V lost 5 bases, J lost 8 bases, and 22 bases lay in between. CDR3 nucleotide sequence: TGCAGTGCTTATCACAGGCGGGTTTCGTTTGATGAGCAGTTCTTC. Translated, it gives CSAYHRRVSFDEQFF.